These 2 T cell receptor beta chains were all obtained from the same sample, sequenced in a study of OX40 agonist ivuxolimab in advanced cancers. Only in-frame clones appear in the TCRdb table, and some are missing; sequencing was by immunoSEQ multiplex PCR. The sample consists of 40,000 to 45,000 clones, 65% to 90% of them appearing once. Sequencing was performed on CD4+ or CD8+ T cells sorted from blood, taken in a trial of the OX40 agonist ivuxolimab. Receptors originate from an adult with an advanced solid tumor such as melanoma, head and neck, liver or kidney cancer.

The CDR3 sequence: CASRSLAGVGTGELFF. The CDR3, as DNA: TGTGCCAGCAGAAGTCTAGCGGGGGTAGGGACCGGGGAGCTGTTTTTT. This sequence joins TRBV6-6 and TRBJ2-2, with 10 bases lining up with TRBD2. Losses at the gene ends were 6 bases for V and 5 bases for J; bases not matched to a gene: 9. This CDR3 spans 16 amino acids. Germline V gene data show CDR1 as MNHNY and CDR2 as SVGAGI (reference sequence).

The V and J genes are TRBV10-3 and TRBJ2-7; 11 nucleotides align to TRBD2. The V segment lost 3 bases and the J segment 1 base; nucleotides outside the gene matches: 8. CDR3 size: 17 residues. Germline CDR1 ENHRY, CDR2 SYGVKD. The CDR3 protein is CAISELAGDTLSYEQYF. As DNA, the CDR3 is TGTGCCATCAGTGAACTAGCGGGAGATACCTTATCCTACGAGCAGTACTTC.